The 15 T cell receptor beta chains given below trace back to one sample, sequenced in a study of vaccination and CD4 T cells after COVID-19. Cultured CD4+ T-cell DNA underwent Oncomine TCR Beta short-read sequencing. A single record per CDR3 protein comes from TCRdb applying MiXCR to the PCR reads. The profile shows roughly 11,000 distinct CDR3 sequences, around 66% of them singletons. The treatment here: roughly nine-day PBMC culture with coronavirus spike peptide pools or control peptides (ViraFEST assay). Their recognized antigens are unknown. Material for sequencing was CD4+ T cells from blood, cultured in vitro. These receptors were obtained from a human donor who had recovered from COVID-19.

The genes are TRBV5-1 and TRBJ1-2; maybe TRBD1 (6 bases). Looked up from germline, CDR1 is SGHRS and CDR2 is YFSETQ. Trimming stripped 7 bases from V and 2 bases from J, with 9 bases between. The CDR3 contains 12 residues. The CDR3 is CASSTGNYGYTF. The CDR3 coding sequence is TGCGCCAGCTCTACAGGGAACTATGGCTACACCTTC.

CDR3 sequence: CASTRAADPVYGYTF. The CDR3 region has the DNA TGTGCCAGCACTAGGGCAGCGGATCCCGTGTATGGCTACACCTTC. This chain uses TRBV5-4 with TRBJ1-2; D unclear. Germline-derived CDR1 and CDR2 are SGHNT and YYREEE (reference sequence). The V and J ends lost 6 bases and 5 bases respectively, with 20 bases between them. The CDR3 runs to 15 residues.

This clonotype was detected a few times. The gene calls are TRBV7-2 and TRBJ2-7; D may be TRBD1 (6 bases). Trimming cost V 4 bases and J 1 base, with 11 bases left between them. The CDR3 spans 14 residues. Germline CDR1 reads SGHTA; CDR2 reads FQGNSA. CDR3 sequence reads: CASSSNRASYEQYF. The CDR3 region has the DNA TGTGCCAGCAGCTCCAACAGGGCATCCTACGAGCAGTACTTC.

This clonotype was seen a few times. The DNA for the CDR3 is TGTGCCAGCAGTGCCCCCAATCAGCCCCAGCATTTT. Translation: CASSAPNQPQHF. The rearrangement links TRBV6-1 to TRBJ1-5, with D uncertain. Germline loops: CDR1 MNHNS, CDR2 SASEGT. V lost 4 bases to trimming and J lost 3 bases, with 4 bases between them. This CDR3 region has 12 residues.

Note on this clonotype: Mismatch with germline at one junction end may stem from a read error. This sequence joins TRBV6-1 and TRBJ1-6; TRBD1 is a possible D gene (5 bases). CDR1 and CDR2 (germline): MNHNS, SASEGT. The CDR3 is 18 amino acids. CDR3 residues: CASRDYKGIDPEDSALHF. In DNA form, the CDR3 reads TGTGCCAGCAGGGATTACAAGGGGATAGATCCGGAAGATTCAGCCCTCCACTTT.

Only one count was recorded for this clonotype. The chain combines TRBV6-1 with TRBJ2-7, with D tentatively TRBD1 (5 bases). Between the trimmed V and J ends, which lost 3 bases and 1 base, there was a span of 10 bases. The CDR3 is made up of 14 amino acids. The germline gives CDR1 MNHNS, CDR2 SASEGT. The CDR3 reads CASSEQGGSYEQYF. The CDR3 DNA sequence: TGTGCCAGCAGTGAGCAGGGTGGGTCCTACGAGCAGTACTTC.

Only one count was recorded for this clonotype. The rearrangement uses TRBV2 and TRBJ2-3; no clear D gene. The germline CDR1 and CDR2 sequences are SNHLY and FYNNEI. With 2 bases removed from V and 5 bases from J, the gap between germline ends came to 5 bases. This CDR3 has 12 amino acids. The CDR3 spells CASSELGDTQYF. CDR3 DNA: TGTGCCAGCAGTGAACTGGGAGATACGCAGTATTTT.

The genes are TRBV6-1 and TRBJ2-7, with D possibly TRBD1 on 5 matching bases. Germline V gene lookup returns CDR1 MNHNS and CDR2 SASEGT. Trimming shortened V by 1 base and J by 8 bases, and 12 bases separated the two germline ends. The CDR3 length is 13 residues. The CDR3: CASSEEQVAQQYF. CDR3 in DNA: TGTGCCAGCAGTGAAGAACAGGTCGCTCAGCAGTACTTC.

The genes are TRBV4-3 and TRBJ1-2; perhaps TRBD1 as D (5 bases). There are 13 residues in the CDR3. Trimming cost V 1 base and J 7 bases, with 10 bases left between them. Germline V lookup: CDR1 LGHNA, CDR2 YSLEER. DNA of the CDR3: TGCGCCAGCAGCCAAGGGGGCATCCGTGGCTACACCTTC. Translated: CASSQGGIRGYTF.

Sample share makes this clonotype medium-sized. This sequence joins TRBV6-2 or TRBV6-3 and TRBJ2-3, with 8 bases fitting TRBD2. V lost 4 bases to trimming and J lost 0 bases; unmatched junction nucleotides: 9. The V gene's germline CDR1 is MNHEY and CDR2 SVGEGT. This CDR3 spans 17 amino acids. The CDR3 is CASSSQSGRDSTDTQYF. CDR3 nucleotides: TGTGCCAGCAGTTCCCAAAGCGGGAGAGACAGCACAGATACGCAGTATTTT.

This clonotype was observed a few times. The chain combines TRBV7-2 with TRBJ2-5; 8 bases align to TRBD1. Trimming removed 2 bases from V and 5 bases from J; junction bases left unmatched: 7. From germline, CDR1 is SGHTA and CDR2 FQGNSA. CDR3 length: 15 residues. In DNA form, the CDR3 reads TGTGCCAGCAGCTTAATTCAGGGGGCACGGGAGACCCAGTACTTC. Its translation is CASSLIQGARETQYF.

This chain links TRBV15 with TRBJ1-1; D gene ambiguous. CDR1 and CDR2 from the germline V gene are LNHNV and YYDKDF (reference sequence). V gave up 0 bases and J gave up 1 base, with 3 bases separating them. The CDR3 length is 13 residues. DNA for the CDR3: TGTGCCACCAGCAGAGATCCGAACACTGAAGCTTTCTTT. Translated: CATSRDPNTEAFF.

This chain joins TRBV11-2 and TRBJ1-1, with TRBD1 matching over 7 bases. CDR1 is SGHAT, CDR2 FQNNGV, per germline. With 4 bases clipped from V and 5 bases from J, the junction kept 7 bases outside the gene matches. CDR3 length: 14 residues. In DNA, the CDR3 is TGTGCCAGCAGCTACCAGGGGGGAGGGACTGAAGCTTTCTTT. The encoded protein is CASSYQGGGTEAFF.

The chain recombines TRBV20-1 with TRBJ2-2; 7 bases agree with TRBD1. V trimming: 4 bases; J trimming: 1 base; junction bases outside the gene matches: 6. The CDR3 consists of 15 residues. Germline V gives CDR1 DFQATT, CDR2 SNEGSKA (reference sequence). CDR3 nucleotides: TGCAGTGCTATGAGGGGACAGTGGAACACCGGGGAGCTGTTTTTT. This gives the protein CSAMRGQWNTGELFF.

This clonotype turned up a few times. The CDR3: CASSKRGAGHYGYTF. For the CDR3, the DNA is TGTGCCAGCAGCAAAAGGGGGGCAGGCCACTATGGCTACACCTTC. The chain employs TRBV21-1 and TRBJ1-2; TRBD1 is taken as the D call from the table, unchecked against the DNA. TRBV21-1 is a recognized pseudogene. The CDR3 contains 15 residues.